The next 27 T cell receptor beta chains were all read from a single sample in a study of CD8+CD57+ T cells in acquired aplastic anemia. Patients included in sequencing had previously demonstrated CD8+CD57+ cell expansion by flow cytometry. It was genomic DNA that served as the template for profiling TCR beta VDJ and CDR3. TCRdb processed the reads anew with MiXCR; each CDR3 protein has one entry. The sample carries around 150,000 distinct CDR3 sequences, about 50% recorded once. Sequenced input: sorted CD4+, CD8+, or CD8+CD57+ T cells (not recorded which) from PBMCs. The receptors shown here come from a human donor with aplastic anemia.

In its sample, this clonotype was seen once. The J gene is TRBJ2-1, the V gene TRBV10-1; 7 positions agree with TRBD1. CDR3 length: 13 amino acids. Germline values: CDR1 WNHNN, CDR2 SYGVQD (reference sequence). V lost 3 bases to trimming and J lost 16 bases; unmatched junction nucleotides: 12. The CDR3 spells CASSESGQDLSFF. The CDR3 coding sequence is TGCGCCAGCAGTGAATCCGGACAGGATCTTTCATTCTTC.

This clonotype has ten or more counts. The chain carries TRBV6-5 and TRBJ2-2, with a tentative D call TRBD2 (6 bases). This CDR3 has 15 amino acids. Germline V CDR1 and CDR2: MNHEY, SVGAGI. The V and J ends lost 2 bases and 7 bases respectively, with 14 bases between them. DNA of the CDR3: TGTGCCAGCAGTTACGGTGGCCTAGCGATCGGGGAGCTGTTTTTT. Translation gives CASSYGGLAIGELFF.

This sequence joins TRBV4-3 and TRBJ2-3; D might be TRBD2 (5 bases). Germline V gene lookup returns CDR1 LGHNA and CDR2 YSLEER. There are 15 residues in the CDR3. V gave up 7 bases and J gave up 2 bases, with 16 bases separating them. CDR3 sequence reads: CASNQRDPVTDTQYF. In DNA, the CDR3 is TGCGCCAGCAACCAGAGGGATCCAGTCACAGATACGCAGTATTTT.

The table lists this clonotype with a count of one. The rearrangement uses TRBV29-1 and TRBJ1-1, with D hard to call. CDR3 size: 15 residues. Germline CDR1 SQVTM, CDR2 ANQGSEA. The V and J ends lost 4 bases and 0 bases respectively, with 15 bases between them. As DNA, the CDR3 is TGCAGCGTTGGACCTGGGTCTAACATGAACACTGAAGCTTTCTTT. Residues: CSVGPGSNMNTEAFF.

There are many counts of this clonotype. The rearrangement links TRBV29-1 to TRBJ2-7; 10 nucleotides line up with TRBD2. V shed 6 bases, J shed 1 base, and the junction held 3 bases outside the gene matches. Germline values: CDR1 SQVTM, CDR2 ANQGSEA. The CDR3 is made up of 13 amino acids. CDR3 amino acids: CSVLAGDSYEQYF. CDR3 coding DNA: TGCAGCGTCCTAGCGGGAGATTCCTACGAGCAGTACTTC.

This clonotype was counted between two and nine times. The J gene is TRBJ2-7, the V gene TRBV7-2; a weak D match, TRBD2 (5 bases). Trimming took 5 bases from V and 3 from J, leaving 11 bases between them. Germline CDR1 reads SGHTA; CDR2 reads FQGNSA. The CDR3 is made up of 13 amino acids. CDR3 in DNA: TGTGCCAGCAGCGTAGGTCGGGACTACGAGCAGTACTTC. Translating it yields CASSVGRDYEQYF. Together with reference TRBV7-2 and TRBJ2-7, the CDR3 gives the full variable domain: GAGVSQSPSNKVTEKGKDVELRCDPISGHTALYWYRQSLGQGLEFLIYFQGNSAPDKSGLPSDRFSAERTGGSVSTLTIQRTQQEDSAVYLCASSVGRDYEQYFGPGTRLTVT.

The J gene is TRBJ1-6, the V gene TRBV7-9; D not certain. CDR1 SEHNR and CDR2 FQNEAQ come from the germline V gene (reference sequence). The CDR3 consists of 13 residues. V was trimmed by 5 bases and J by 8 bases, leaving 10 bases between them. This chain's CDR3 is CASSNSHYSPLHF. In nucleotides, the CDR3 is TGTGCCAGCAGCAACTCACACTATTCACCCCTCCACTTT.

This chain uses TRBV27 with TRBJ2-2; D not resolved. Germline V gene sequence: CDR1 MNHEY, CDR2 SMNVEV (reference sequence). The CDR3 runs to 18 residues. Trimming pared 5 bases from V and 3 bases from J, leaving 22 bases between. The CDR3 region is CASSIFADVTRYTGELFF. The DNA for the CDR3 is TGTGCCAGCAGTATATTCGCTGACGTAACGCGATACACCGGGGAGCTGTTTTTT.

This clonotype was counted many times. This rearrangement joins TRBV7-3 to TRBJ2-1, with D possibly called TRBD1 or TRBD2 (5 bases each). Germline-derived CDR1 and CDR2 are SGHTA and FQGTGA. This CDR3 is 15 amino acids long. With 3 bases removed from V and 6 bases from J, the gap between germline ends came to 15 bases. DNA of the CDR3: TGTGCCAGCAGCTTTGGAGGTAGGGGACGCAATGAGCAGTTCTTC. It yields the protein CASSFGGRGRNEQFF.

The rearrangement joins TRBV7-7 to TRBJ2-1; D gene uncertain. Germline V gene sequence: CDR1 SSHAT, CDR2 FNYEAQ (reference sequence). V lost 0 bases and J lost 4, with 4 bases in between. CDR3 length: 13 residues. As DNA, the CDR3 is TGTGCCAGCAGCTTAGCAGCGTACAATGAGCAGTTCTTC. Protein product: CASSLAAYNEQFF.

V is TRBV2 and J is TRBJ1-6; 9 positions agree with TRBD1. Germline V gives CDR1 SNHLY, CDR2 FYNNEI. This CDR3 spans 15 amino acids. V shed 5 bases and J 8 bases; nucleotides not matched to a gene: 7. The CDR3 DNA sequence: TGTGCCAGCAGTCCACAGGGGGCGAAGGATTCACCCCTCCACTTT. Its translation: CASSPQGAKDSPLHF. Combining the CDR3 with reference TRBV2 and TRBJ1-6 gives the whole variable domain EPEVTQTPSHQVTQMGQEVILRCVPISNHLYFYWYRQILGQKVEFLVSFYNNEISEKSEIFDDQFSVERPDGSNFTLKIRSTKLEDSAMYFCASSPQGAKDSPLHFGNGTRLTVT.

This clonotype was seen repeatedly, ten times or more. The gene calls are TRBV5-8 and TRBJ2-1, with D possibly matching TRBD2 (5 bases). V was shortened by 0 bases and J by 14 bases, with 12 bases between the two germline ends. CDR3 length: 12 amino acids. The germline CDR1 and CDR2 sequences are SGHTS and YDEGEE. The CDR3 reads CASSLEAGEEFF. For the CDR3, the DNA is TGTGCCAGCAGCTTGGAGGCGGGTGAAGAGTTCTTC. Together with reference TRBV5-8 and TRBJ2-1, the CDR3 gives the full variable domain: EAGVTQSPTHLIKTRGQQATLRCSPISGHTSVYWYQQALGLGLQFLLWYDEGEERNRGNFPPRFSGRQFPNYSSELNVNALELEDSALYLCASSLEAGEEFFGPGTRLTVL.

A few counts support this clonotype. This may come from a read error, since a much larger clone is one base off. The V call is TRBV29-1, the J call TRBJ2-1; D gene unclear. In germline, CDR1 is SQVTM, CDR2 ANQGSEA. There are 13 residues in the CDR3. CDR3 residues: CSVEPPSNNEQLF. CDR3 DNA: TGCAGCGTTGAGCCCCCCTCGAACAATGAGCAGCTCTTC.

Of note for this clonotype: This may come from a read error, since a much larger clone is one base off. The conserved phenylalanine or tryptophan normally closing the CDR3 is absent here, so this likely arose from a read error. The chain is built from TRBV12-3 or TRBV12-4 and TRBJ1-2; the D gene is possibly TRBD1 (5 bases). The CDR3 extends over 14 amino acids. V was clipped by 4 bases and J by 7 bases, with 16 bases between them. The CDR3 loop is CASSYSTREGGYTL. In nucleotides, the CDR3 is TGTGCCAGCAGTTACTCGACCAGGGAAGGTGGCTACACCCTC.

This clonotype was picked up one time. A much more abundant neighbour one base away suggests this may be a read error. This chain connects TRBV14 to TRBJ1-1, with TRBD1 matching over 8 bases. The CDR3 spans 18 residues. Losses at the gene ends were 2 bases for V and 4 bases for J; bases not matched to a gene: 15. Germline CDR1 SGHDN, CDR2 FVKESK. The CDR3 is CASSQRAGGQVMSTEAFF. The CDR3 DNA follows: TGTGCCAGCAGCCAACGTGCTGGGGGACAGGTAATGAGCACTGAAGCTTTCTTT.

CDR3 residues: CSVDARVGVQYF. CDR3 DNA sequence: TGCAGCGTTGACGCCAGGGTGGGGGTACAGTACTTC. The chain uses TRBV29-1 and TRBJ2-7; D assignment may be TRBD1 or TRBD2 (5 bases each). Trimming removed 3 bases at V and 10 bases at J, with 16 bases between. Germline V gene data show CDR1 as SQVTM and CDR2 as ANQGSEA. This CDR3 comprises 12 residues.

As to this clonotype: Being one base from a much bigger clone, this may be a read error. V usage is TRBV30 and J usage is TRBJ2-7, with D maybe TRBD2 (5 bases). Looked up from germline, CDR1 is GTSNPN and CDR2 is SVGIG (reference sequence). The CDR3 is made up of 12 amino acids. V was pared by 5 bases and J by 6 bases, with 14 bases between. The CDR3: CAWEGAPSEQYF. In DNA, the CDR3 is TGTGCCTGGGAGGGCGCTCCTAGCGAGCAGTACTTC.

This clonotype has at least ten counts. The CDR3, as DNA: TGTGCCAGCAGGTACGACAGGGGGGAAAACACTGAAGCTTTCTTT. Translating gives CASRYDRGENTEAFF. The chain uses TRBV11-2 and TRBJ1-1, with 9 bases lining up with TRBD1. Germline lookup yields CDR1 SGHAT and CDR2 FQNNGV. The CDR3 is made up of 15 amino acids. Trimming removed 6 bases from V and 2 bases from J; junction bases left unmatched: 7.

About this clonotype: This clone may be a read error of a much larger clone one base away. This rearrangement joins TRBV9 to TRBJ2-7, with D perhaps matching TRBD2 (5 bases). Trimming left V 2 bases short and J 1 base short, with 13 bases between. Germline CDR1 is SGDLS and CDR2 is YYNGEE. The CDR3 spans 15 residues. CDR3 residues: CASSVPSGGSYEQYF. Written as DNA, the CDR3 is TGTGCCAGCAGCGTTCCGTCTGGAGGATCCTACGAGCAGTACTTC.

The chain employs TRBV20-1 and TRBJ1-6; TRBD1 might be the D (5 bases). Germline V gene data show CDR1 as DFQATT and CDR2 as SNEGSKA (reference sequence). The CDR3 totals 15 residues. V lost 6 bases, J lost 9 bases, and 21 bases lay in between. The CDR3 region is CSAPDDGTLGSPLHF. CDR3 in DNA: TGCAGTGCCCCAGACGACGGGACCCTCGGTTCACCCCTCCACTTT.

This clonotype appeared a few times. An end of the junction differs from the germline gene, which may be a read error. This rearrangement joins TRBV6-2 or TRBV6-3 to TRBJ2-1, with TRBD2 as a possible D gene (5 bases). Per germline, CDR1 MNHEY and CDR2 SVGEGT. CDR3 length: 16 amino acids. The CDR3 sequence: CASRSPRGLANNGQFF. The DNA for the CDR3 is TGTGCCAGCAGGTCCCCAAGAGGGTTAGCGAACAATGGGCAGTTCTTC.

The gene calls are TRBV2 and TRBJ1-1; D is ambiguous. This CDR3 region has 14 residues. The V end was cut by 5 bases, the J end by 0 bases, with 10 bases between. CDR1 SNHLY and CDR2 FYNNEI come from the germline V gene. CDR3 nucleotides: TGTGCCAGCAGTCGCGGGTTAATGAACACTGAAGCTTTCTTT. Encoded protein: CASSRGLMNTEAFF.

The chain employs TRBV27 and TRBJ2-5, with D perhaps matching TRBD2 (5 bases). The CDR3 has 13 amino acids. V lost 5 bases and J 5 bases, leaving 12 bases between the germline ends. The germline gives CDR1 MNHEY, CDR2 SMNVEV (reference sequence). The CDR3 nucleotides are TGTGCCAGCAGTCCGGGCTGGAGGGAGACCCAGTACTTC. Protein product: CASSPGWRETQYF.

The J gene is TRBJ1-1, the V gene TRBV19; 7 bases fit TRBD1. Germline assignment: CDR1 LNHDA and CDR2 SQIVND (reference sequence). V shed 6 bases, J shed 2 bases, and the junction held 6 bases outside the gene matches. This CDR3 spans 14 amino acids. The CDR3 nucleotides read TGTGCCAGTAGGGCAGGGGGAGTAAACACTGAAGCTTTCTTT. Encoded protein: CASRAGGVNTEAFF.

In regard to this clonotype: The conserved phenylalanine or tryptophan is not found at the CDR3 terminus, so this likely reflects a read error. Because the CDR3's place on the DNA is in doubt, the DNA is left out and the CDR3 is given as listed by TCRdb. The rearrangement links TRBV2 to TRBJ2-7; TRBD1 was called by the table and not checked on the DNA. Germline CDR1 and CDR2: SNHLY and FYNNEI. 10 amino acids form the CDR3, both terminal residues included. The CDR3 sequence: CASSDGTVFS.

This clonotype was counted ten times or more. V is TRBV9 and J is TRBJ2-1; 11 bases line up with TRBD2. The trim removed 2 bases at V and 8 bases at J, leaving 12 bases unmatched. The V gene's germline CDR1 is SGDLS and CDR2 YYNGEE. The CDR3 length is 17 residues. CDR3 in DNA: TGTGCCAGCAGCGTCCCCCTTTTAGCGGGAGGGCTCGATGAGCAGTTCTTC. Translated, it gives CASSVPLLAGGLDEQFF.

J is TRBJ2-5 and V is TRBV29-1; TRBD1 might be the D (5 bases). The CDR3 sequence is 14 residues long. Germline V gives CDR1 SQVTM, CDR2 ANQGSEA. The V gene lost 4 bases and the J gene lost 1 base, with 13 bases spanning the gap. The CDR3 spells CSVAGGQGQETQYF. For the CDR3, the DNA is TGCAGCGTTGCCGGTGGGCAGGGCCAAGAGACCCAGTACTTC.